One TCR beta chain is described in this entry. Its cognate antigen is unknown. The data belong to a study of T cell repertoires in cytomegalovirus infection. As for the study in general: Public TCR beta signature analysis indicated the presence of both CMV infection and matching HLA type. General study results and limits: CMV-specific HLA-C-restricted TCR beta clonotypes dominated the ex vivo response. Using cumulative public TCR beta family frequency, the authors identified those who carried CMV together with the relevant HLA.

The CDR3 sequence is 16 residues long. V was pared by 2 bases and J by 6 bases, with 10 bases of the junction left unmatched. Per germline, CDR1 SGHAT and CDR2 FQNNGV. TCRdb itself ran the reads through MiXCR, one entry per CDR3 protein. Among hundreds of thousands of distinct CDR3 sequences listed, 22% were seen once. The sequencing input was CD8+ T cells from PBMCs. The TCR comes from a human donor in good health (CMV status not recorded). Some clones in this sample may be carry-over from other donors' samples. The V gene is TRBV11-2, the J gene TRBJ2-3, with 8 positions matching TRBD2. The CDR3 protein is CASSLPRASGRDTQYF. The CDR3, as DNA: TGTGCCAGCAGCTTACCCCGGGCTAGCGGGCGGGATACGCAGTATTTT.